These 8 T cell receptor beta chains were all obtained from the same sample, sequenced in a study of T cell responses to AZD1222 COVID-19 vaccine. Clones were sequenced by immunoSEQ multiplex PCR, and TCRdb holds only the in-frame ones, with some missing. The repertoire includes some 79,000 clones, approximately 83% of them detected once, and more than 3% sits in the top ten. The material was peripheral blood, obtained 28 days after the second AZD1222 dose. Source of these receptors: an adult who received the AZD1222 COVID-19 vaccine.

The V gene is TRBV27, the J gene TRBJ1-4; 7 bases line up with TRBD1. Losses at the gene ends were 8 bases for V and 5 bases for J; bases not matched to a gene: 5. This CDR3 comprises 13 residues. Germline V gene sequence: CDR1 MNHEY, CDR2 SMNVEV (reference sequence). CDR3 DNA sequence: TGTGCCAGCCGTGAGGACAGGAATGAAAAACTGTTTTTT. Residues: CASREDRNEKLFF.

This clone was observed a handful of times. The rearrangement uses TRBV12-3 or TRBV12-4 and TRBJ1-3; a possible D gene is TRBD1 (5 bases). V was trimmed by 4 bases and J by 3 bases, leaving 7 bases between them. The CDR3 extends over 13 amino acids. The CDR3 DNA reads as TGTGCCAGCAGTTGGGACGGTGGAAACACCATATATTTT. Its translation is CASSWDGGNTIYF.

A few counts support this clone. The chain joins TRBV6-5 to TRBJ2-2, with D unresolved. In germline, CDR1 is MNHEY, CDR2 SVGAGI. The CDR3 has 16 amino acids. With 4 bases removed from V and 0 bases from J, the gap between germline ends came to 12 bases. The CDR3 sequence is CASSSRNFANTGELFF. DNA for the CDR3: TGTGCCAGCAGTTCCAGGAATTTCGCGAACACCGGGGAGCTGTTTTTT.

This chain uses TRBV28 with TRBJ2-3; unclear D gene. V lost 4 bases to trimming and J lost 6 bases, with 8 bases between them. Germline CDR1 reads MDHEN; CDR2 reads SYDVKM. CDR3 size: 12 residues. CDR3 nucleotide sequence: TGTGCCAGCAGTTCGAGCCTGGATACGCAGTATTTT. This encodes CASSSSLDTQYF.

The chain combines TRBV15 with TRBJ2-1; 10 bases line up with TRBD1. The germline CDR1 and CDR2 sequences are LNHNV and YYDKDF (reference sequence). The J segment lost 5 bases and the V segment lost 2 bases, leaving 6 bases of the junction unmatched. The CDR3 contains 16 residues. The chain's CDR3 is CATSRPDRGRDNEQFF. CDR3 nucleotides: TGTGCCACCAGCAGACCCGACAGGGGGCGCGACAATGAGCAGTTCTTC.

The chain combines TRBV30 with TRBJ1-5; no clear D. CDR3 length: 14 residues. Trimming cost V 2 bases and J 9 bases, with 17 bases left between them. Per germline, CDR1 GTSNPN and CDR2 SVGIG (reference sequence). CDR3 loop: CAWSPLRESRPQHF. CDR3 nucleotides: TGTGCCTGGAGTCCCCTAAGGGAATCCAGGCCCCAGCATTTT.

This clone came up a few times. The CDR3 nucleotides are TGTGCCACCAGCTTCCGGGCTAGCGGATACAATGAGCAGTTCTTC. Residues: CATSFRASGYNEQFF. V and J are TRBV24-1 and TRBJ2-1; TRBD2 agrees at 7 bases. The germline V gene encodes CDR1 KGHDR and CDR2 SFDVKD. The CDR3 extends over 15 amino acids. J was trimmed by 4 bases and V by 7 bases; bases with no gene match: 9.

The chain is built from TRBV30 and TRBJ2-7; D uncertain. The ends were cut back, 4 bases at V and 2 bases at J, with 12 bases in the middle. The length of the CDR3 is 13 residues. The germline gives CDR1 GTSNPN, CDR2 SVGIG (reference sequence). The CDR3: CAWKPGVAYEQYF. The CDR3, as DNA: TGTGCCTGGAAACCAGGTGTGGCCTACGAGCAGTACTTC.